The TCR beta chain described here comes from a study of Graves' ophthalmopathy and Graves' hyperthyroidism. V lost 3 bases and J lost 4; bases outside the gene matches: 15. There are 18 residues in the CDR3. Looked up from germline, CDR1 is ENHRY and CDR2 is SYGVKD. Beta-chain TCR CDR3 regions were amplified from RNA transcripts. Scientists carried out first-round RT-PCR using HTBI primers and then a second-round multiplex PCR. TCRdb fed the multiplex PCR reads into MiXCR, producing one record per CDR3 protein. The sample yields 600,000 to 950,000 distinct CDR3 sequences, 40% seen once. This clonotype was obtained from an adult man with Graves' ophthalmopathy. Sequencing was performed on peripheral blood. The gene calls are TRBV10-3 and TRBJ2-5; 9 bases are shared with TRBD2. CDR3 amino acids: CAISDEIAGAQLIETQYF. DNA of the CDR3: TGTGCCATCAGTGACGAAATAGCGGGGGCTCAGCTCATAGAGACCCAGTACTTC.